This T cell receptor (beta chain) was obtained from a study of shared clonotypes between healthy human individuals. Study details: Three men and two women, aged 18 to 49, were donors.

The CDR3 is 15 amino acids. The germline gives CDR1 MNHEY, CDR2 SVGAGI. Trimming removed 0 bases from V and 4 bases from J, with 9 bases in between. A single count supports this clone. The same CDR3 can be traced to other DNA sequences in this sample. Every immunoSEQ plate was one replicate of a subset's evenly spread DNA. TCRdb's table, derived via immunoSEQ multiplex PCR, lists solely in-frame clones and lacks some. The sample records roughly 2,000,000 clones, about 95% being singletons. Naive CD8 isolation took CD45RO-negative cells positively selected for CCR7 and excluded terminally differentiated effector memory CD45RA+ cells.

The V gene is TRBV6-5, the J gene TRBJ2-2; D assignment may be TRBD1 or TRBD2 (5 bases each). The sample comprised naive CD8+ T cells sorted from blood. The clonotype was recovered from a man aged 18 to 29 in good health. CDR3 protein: CASSYSTGATGELFF. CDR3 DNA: TGTGCCAGCAGTTACTCAACCGGGGCCACCGGGGAGCTGTTTTTT.